The 25 T cell receptor beta chains below come from one sample, sequenced in a study of beta chain features in type 1 diabetes. Study results and limitations: TCRB CDR3s were moderately but significantly shorter in Type 1 diabetes patients in all four CD4+ subsets.

Their cognate antigens are unknown. Every bit of the isolated RNA underwent reverse transcription, so sequencing read expressed TCRB transcripts. The assay was immunoSEQ multiplex PCR, and TCRdb's table has in-frame clones only and misses some. The data hold tens of thousands of clones, with about 68% observed a single time. Specimen: Tregs from blood. The receptors were sampled from a man aged 25-45 years with type 1 diabetes. Some clones in this sample may be carry-over from other donors' samples.

This clone was seen a few times. V and J are TRBV6-5 and TRBJ2-5, with 9 nucleotides matching TRBD2. The J call may be wrong; the DNA end is better matched by TRBJ2-7. Germline CDR1 and CDR2: MNHEY and SVGAGI. This CDR3 has 15 amino acids. In DNA form, the CDR3 reads TGTGCCAGCAGTCCCCTAGCGGGGCTAACCTACGAGCAGTACTTC. Residues: CASSPLAGLTYEQYF.

This chain joins TRBV7-9 and TRBJ2-5, with TRBD2 identical over 8 bases. The J call may not be correct, given that the DNA end is closer to TRBJ2-7. This CDR3 contains 16 residues. Looked up from germline, CDR1 is SEHNR and CDR2 is FQNEAQ (reference sequence). Here the CDR3 reads CASSLGRGGYSYEQYF. CDR3 bases: TGTGCCAGCAGCTTGGGCCGGGGGGGGTACTCCTACGAGCAGTACTTC.

V usage is TRBV4-1 and J usage is TRBJ2-3; 16 bases fit TRBD2. CDR3 length equals 22 residues. CDR1 and CDR2 (germline): MGHRA, YSYEKL. The V and J ends lost 0 bases and 0 bases, in that order; junction bases with no gene match: 12. CDR3 residues: CASSQDIGTSGGAGISTDTQYF. CDR3 DNA: TGCGCCAGCAGCCAAGATATCGGGACTAGCGGGGGGGCTGGGATAAGCACAGATACGCAGTATTTT.

This sequence joins TRBV6-5 and TRBJ2-3; a weak D match, TRBD2 (5 bases). Germline CDR1 reads MNHEY; CDR2 reads SVGAGI. Deletions cut 2 bases from V and 4 bases from J, with 13 bases between. This CDR3 has 15 amino acids. CDR3 residues: CASSYDWLAADTQYF. For the CDR3, the DNA is TGTGCCAGCAGTTACGATTGGCTAGCTGCAGATACGCAGTATTTT.

CDR3 nucleotide sequence: TGTGCCAGCAGTTACGGCCAGGGGGCTAGATCTTTCTTT. Its protein is CASSYGQGARSFF. The rearrangement joins TRBV6-6 to TRBJ1-1; 8 bases match TRBD1. Germline-derived CDR1 and CDR2 are MNHNY and SVGAGI (reference sequence). The CDR3 is made up of 13 amino acids. With V trimmed by 2 bases and J by 12 bases, 8 bases remained unmatched.

There are a few counts of this clone. The chain is built from TRBV7-3 and TRBJ2-1; TRBD2 matches 15 bases. The V gene's germline CDR1 is SGHTA and CDR2 FQGTGA. This CDR3 is built from 16 residues. The J segment lost 8 bases and the V segment lost 2 bases, leaving 4 bases of the junction unmatched. CDR3 sequence reads: CASSLVRTSGGDEQFF. The CDR3 coding sequence is TGTGCCAGCAGCTTAGTCCGGACTAGCGGGGGGGATGAGCAGTTCTTC.

The rearrangement uses TRBV28 and TRBJ1-3, with 9 bases identical to TRBD1. CDR1 and CDR2 from the germline V gene are MDHEN and SYDVKM. Germline trimming cut 7 bases from V and 2 bases from J; bases unmatched to any gene: 9. There are 16 residues in the CDR3. The CDR3 loop reads CASIPAGDRAGNTIYF. As DNA, the CDR3 is TGTGCCAGCATACCCGCGGGGGACAGGGCTGGAAACACCATATATTTT.

V usage is TRBV11-2 and J usage is TRBJ2-1; TRBD2 matches 8 bases. This CDR3 spans 16 amino acids. The V segment lost 5 bases and the J segment 4 bases; nucleotides outside the gene matches: 10. CDR1 is SGHAT, CDR2 FQNNGV, per germline. CDR3 residues: CASSRSGGRRYNEQFF. The CDR3 DNA reads as TGTGCCAGCAGCCGCTCGGGGGGGCGGCGGTACAATGAGCAGTTCTTC.

The chain has TRBV10-2 and TRBJ2-7, with 9 bases fitting TRBD1. The CDR3 consists of 14 residues. Germline CDR1 and CDR2: WSHSY and SAAADI. The trim removed 8 bases at V and 7 bases at J, leaving 12 bases unmatched. CDR3 DNA sequence: TGCGCCAGCGCCCTCCGGGACAGGGAGGGAGAGCAGTACTTC. Encoded protein: CASALRDREGEQYF.

V gene TRBV7-3 combines with J gene TRBJ1-6; 7 nucleotides line up with TRBD1. CDR1 is SGHTA, CDR2 FQGTGA, per germline. This CDR3 has 15 residues. Trimming cost V 1 base and J 8 bases; bases outside gene matches: 5. The CDR3 sequence: CASSLRQGGDSPLHF. The CDR3 bases are TGTGCCAGCAGCTTAAGACAGGGTGGCGATTCACCCCTCCACTTT.

The CDR3 DNA sequence: TGTGCCAGCAGTTTAGGGACTTTCTACGAGCAGTACTTC. It yields the protein CASSLGTFYEQYF. The chain has TRBV28 and TRBJ2-7, with D tentatively TRBD2 (6 bases). The CDR3 sequence is 13 residues long. V lost 2 bases to trimming and J lost 3 bases, with 8 bases between them. Germline CDR1 MDHEN, CDR2 SYDVKM.

This chain links TRBV5-1 with TRBJ2-5; 8 positions agree with TRBD1. The J call is doubtful: the DNA matches TRBJ2-7 better. The CDR3 extends over 13 amino acids. Germline V gene lookup returns CDR1 SGHRS and CDR2 YFSETQ. As DNA, the CDR3 is TGCGCCAGCAGCTGGACAGGGTTCTACGAGCAGTACTTC. This gives the protein CASSWTGFYEQYF.

This clone was observed once. This chain connects TRBV5-4 to TRBJ2-1; 8 bases agree with TRBD2. The CDR3 sequence is 16 residues long. V trimming: 4 bases; J trimming: 0 bases; junction bases outside the gene matches: 6. Germline CDR1 SGHNT, CDR2 YYREEE (reference sequence). The CDR3 DNA reads as TGTGCCAGCAGCGGGGTAGCGGGAAGCTCCTACAATGAGCAGTTCTTC. Its protein is CASSGVAGSSYNEQFF.

By its share, this clone is medium-sized. This chain connects TRBV7-2 to TRBJ2-7, with D possibly being TRBD1 (7 bases). CDR1 is SGHTA and CDR2 is FQGNSA in the germline V gene. The V gene lost 3 bases and the J gene lost 3 bases, with 12 bases spanning the gap. The CDR3 sequence is 14 residues long. For the CDR3, the DNA is TGTGCCAGCAGCTTCCAGGGGGGCCTCTACGAGCAGTACTTC. This sequence encodes CASSFQGGLYEQYF. The variable domain in full, with the rest retrieved from reference TRBV7-2 and TRBJ2-7, is GAGVSQSPSNKVTEKGKDVELRCDPISGHTALYWYRQSLGQGLEFLIYFQGNSAPDKSGLPSDRFSAERTGGSVSTLTIQRTQQEDSAVYLCASSFQGGLYEQYFGPGTRLTVT.

V gene TRBV7-9 combines with J gene TRBJ1-3, with 8 bases that match TRBD1. Losses at the gene ends were 10 bases for V and 2 bases for J; bases not matched to a gene: 7. Germline V CDR1 and CDR2: SEHNR, FQNEAQ (reference sequence). The CDR3 consists of 14 residues. CDR3 in DNA: TGTGCCATCGGACAGGGATCGACTGGAAACACCATATATTTT. This sequence encodes CAIGQGSTGNTIYF.

This chain uses TRBV5-8 with TRBJ2-7; D might be TRBD2 (6 bases). Germline CDR1 and CDR2: SGHTS and YDEGEE. Trimming cost V 4 bases and J 1 base, with 12 bases left between them. The CDR3 is 14 amino acids. The CDR3, as DNA: TGTGCCAGCAGCCGGGACTTCAGATCCTACGAGCAGTACTTC. Protein product: CASSRDFRSYEQYF.

The chain is built from TRBV7-3 and TRBJ1-1; D is ambiguous. Germline CDR1 is SGHTA and CDR2 is FQGTGA. Trimming left V 2 bases short and J 1 base short, with 11 bases between. The CDR3 totals 15 residues. CDR3 in DNA: TGTGCCAGCAGCTTAGAGAGGTTTACGAACACTGAAGCTTTCTTT. It specifies CASSLERFTNTEAFF.

V and J are TRBV28 and TRBJ1-2; D unresolved. The V gene lost 1 base and the J gene lost 4 bases, with 7 bases spanning the gap. Looked up from germline, CDR1 is MDHEN and CDR2 is SYDVKM. The CDR3 is 13 amino acids. CDR3 nucleotide sequence: TGTGCCAGCAGTTTATTGCAGGCCTATGGCTACACCTTC. Translating gives CASSLLQAYGYTF.

The chain is built from TRBV28 and TRBJ1-6; D not resolved. The CDR3 consists of 14 residues. Trimming cost V 6 bases and J 0 bases, with 6 bases left between them. Germline-derived CDR1 and CDR2 are MDHEN and SYDVKM. CDR3 loop: CASRRSSYNSPLHF. CDR3 nucleotide sequence: TGTGCCAGCAGGAGGAGCTCCTATAATTCACCCCTCCACTTT. Looking up the rest from reference TRBV28 and TRBJ1-6 gives the full variable domain: DVKVTQSSRYLVKRTGEKVFLECVQDMDHENMFWYRQDPGLGLRLIYFSYDVKMKEKGDIPEGYSVSREKKERFSLILESASTNQTSMYLCASRRSSYNSPLHFGNGTRLTVT.

The J gene is TRBJ2-1, the V gene TRBV5-1, with 14 nucleotides matching TRBD2. The ends lost 1 base at V and 5 bases at J; junction bases unmatched: 2. The CDR3 extends over 16 amino acids. Germline V gives CDR1 SGHRS, CDR2 YFSETQ. CDR3 DNA: TGCGCCAGCAGCTTGAGACTAGCGGGGGGGAACAATGAGCAGTTCTTC. This gives the protein CASSLRLAGGNNEQFF.

V usage is TRBV7-8 and J usage is TRBJ1-1; no firm D call. The germline V gene encodes CDR1 SGHVS and CDR2 FQNEAQ. The V and J ends lost 2 bases and 8 bases respectively, with 9 bases between them. The CDR3 runs 12 residues. DNA of the CDR3: TGTGCCAGCAGCTTACACGGCGGAGAAGCTTTCTTT. This codes for CASSLHGGEAFF.

This clone came up a few times. The V and J genes are TRBV4-2 and TRBJ1-1; unclear D gene. Germline loops: CDR1 LGHNA, CDR2 YNFKEQ. The CDR3 is 15 amino acids. The V and J ends lost 1 base and 3 bases respectively, with 12 bases between them. The CDR3 spells CASSQAPGRDTEAFF. CDR3 DNA sequence: TGTGCCAGCAGCCAAGCCCCGGGGAGGGACACTGAAGCTTTCTTT.

This clone was counted between two and nine times. V gene TRBV20-1 combines with J gene TRBJ2-5; perhaps TRBD2 as D (6 bases). The CDR3 runs 11 residues. V lost 3 bases and J 5 bases, leaving 7 bases between the germline ends. Germline V gives CDR1 DFQATT, CDR2 SNEGSKA (reference sequence). The CDR3 loop is CSARGRETQYF. The CDR3 DNA follows: TGCAGTGCTAGGGGGAGGGAGACCCAGTACTTC.

The chain employs TRBV7-9 and TRBJ2-5; TRBD1 matches at 7 bases. This CDR3 has 15 amino acids. Per germline, CDR1 SEHNR and CDR2 FQNEAQ (reference sequence). Germline trimming cut 4 bases from V and 2 bases from J; bases unmatched to any gene: 7. CDR3 nucleotide sequence: TGTGCCAGCAGCTCCCGGGACAGTTTTCAAGAGACCCAGTACTTC. Its protein product is CASSSRDSFQETQYF.

This rearrangement joins TRBV7-9 to TRBJ1-3, with 9 bases identical to TRBD1. Germline lookup yields CDR1 SEHNR and CDR2 FQNEAQ (reference sequence). After removal of 8 bases from V and 8 bases from J, the junction contained 4 bases not matched to a gene. There are 12 residues in the CDR3. CDR3 coding DNA: TGTGCCAGCTCGAGACAGGGGGACACCATATATTTT. Residues: CASSRQGDTIYF.